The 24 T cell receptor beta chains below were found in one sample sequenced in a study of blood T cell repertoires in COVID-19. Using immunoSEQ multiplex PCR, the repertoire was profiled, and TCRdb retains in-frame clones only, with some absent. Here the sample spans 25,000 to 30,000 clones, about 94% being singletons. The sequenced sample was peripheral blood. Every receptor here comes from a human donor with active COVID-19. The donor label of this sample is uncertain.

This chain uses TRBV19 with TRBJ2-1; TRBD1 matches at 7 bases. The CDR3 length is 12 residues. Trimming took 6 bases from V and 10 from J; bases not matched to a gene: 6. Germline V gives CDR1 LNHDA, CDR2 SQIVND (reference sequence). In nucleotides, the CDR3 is TGTGCCAGTAGGAAAGACAGGGAAGAGCAGTTCTTC. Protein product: CASRKDREEQFF. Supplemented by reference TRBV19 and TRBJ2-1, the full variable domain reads DGGITQSPKYLFRKEGQNVTLSCEQNLNHDAMYWYRQDPGQGLRLIYYSQIVNDFQKGDIAEGYSVSREKKESFPLTVTSAQKNPTAFYLCASRKDREEQFFGPGTRLTVL.

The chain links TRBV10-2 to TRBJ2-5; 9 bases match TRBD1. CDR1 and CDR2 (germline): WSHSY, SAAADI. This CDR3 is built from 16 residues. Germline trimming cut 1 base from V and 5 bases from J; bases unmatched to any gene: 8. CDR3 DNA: TGCGCCAGCAGTGAGTTCTGGTACAGGGGGCCTGAGACCCAGTACTTC. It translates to CASSEFWYRGPETQYF.

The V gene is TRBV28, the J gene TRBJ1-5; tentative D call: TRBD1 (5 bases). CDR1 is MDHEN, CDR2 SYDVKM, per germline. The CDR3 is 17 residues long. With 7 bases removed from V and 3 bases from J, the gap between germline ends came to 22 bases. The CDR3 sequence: CASTTSWVQGDNQPQHF. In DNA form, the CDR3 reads TGTGCCAGCACAACCAGCTGGGTTCAGGGCGACAATCAGCCCCAGCATTTT.

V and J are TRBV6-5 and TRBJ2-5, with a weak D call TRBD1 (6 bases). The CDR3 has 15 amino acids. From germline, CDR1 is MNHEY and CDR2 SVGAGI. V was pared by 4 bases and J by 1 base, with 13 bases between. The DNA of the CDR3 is TGTGCCAGCAGTTTCTCCGGGACACTCCAAGAGACCCAGTACTTC. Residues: CASSFSGTLQETQYF.

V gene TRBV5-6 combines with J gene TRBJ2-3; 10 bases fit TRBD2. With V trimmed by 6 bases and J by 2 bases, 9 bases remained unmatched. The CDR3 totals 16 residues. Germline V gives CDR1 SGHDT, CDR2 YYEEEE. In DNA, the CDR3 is TGTGCCAGCAACCCCTTAGCGGGGGGATACACAGATACGCAGTATTTT. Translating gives CASNPLAGGYTDTQYF.

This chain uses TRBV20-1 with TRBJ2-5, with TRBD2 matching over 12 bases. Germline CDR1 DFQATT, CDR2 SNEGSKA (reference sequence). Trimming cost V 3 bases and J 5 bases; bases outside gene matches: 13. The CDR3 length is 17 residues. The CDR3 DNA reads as TGCAGTGCTAGTCTAGCGGGGGGGATGGCAGTTGGGGAGACCCAGTACTTC. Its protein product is CSASLAGGMAVGETQYF.

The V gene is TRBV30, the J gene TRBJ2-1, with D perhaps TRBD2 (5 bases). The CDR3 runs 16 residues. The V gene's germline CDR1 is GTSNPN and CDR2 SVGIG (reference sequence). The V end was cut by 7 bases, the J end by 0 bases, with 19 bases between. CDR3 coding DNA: TGTGCCTCCCGCTCGCGAGCGGCTAGCTCCTACAATGAGCAGTTCTTC. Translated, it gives CASRSRAASSYNEQFF.

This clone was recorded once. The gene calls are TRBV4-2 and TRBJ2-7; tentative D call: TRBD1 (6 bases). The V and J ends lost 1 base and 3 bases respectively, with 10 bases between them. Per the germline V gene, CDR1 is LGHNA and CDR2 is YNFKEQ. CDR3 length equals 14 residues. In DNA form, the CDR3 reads TGTGCCAGCAGCCAAGTGATACAGGGCTACGAGCAGTACTTC. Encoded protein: CASSQVIQGYEQYF.

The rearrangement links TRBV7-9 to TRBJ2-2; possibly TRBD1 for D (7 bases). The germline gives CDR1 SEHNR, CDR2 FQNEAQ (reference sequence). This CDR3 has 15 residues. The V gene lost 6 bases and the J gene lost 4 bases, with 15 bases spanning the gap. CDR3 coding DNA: TGTGCCAGCAGTCTCCAGGGGGGACCCACCGGGGAGCTGTTTTTT. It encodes CASSLQGGPTGELFF.

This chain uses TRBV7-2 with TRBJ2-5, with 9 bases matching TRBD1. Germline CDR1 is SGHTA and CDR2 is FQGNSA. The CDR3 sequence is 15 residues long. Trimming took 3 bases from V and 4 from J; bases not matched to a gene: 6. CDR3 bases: TGTGCCAGCAGCTTGATGACAGGGGGTAGAGAGACCCAGTACTTC. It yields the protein CASSLMTGGRETQYF.

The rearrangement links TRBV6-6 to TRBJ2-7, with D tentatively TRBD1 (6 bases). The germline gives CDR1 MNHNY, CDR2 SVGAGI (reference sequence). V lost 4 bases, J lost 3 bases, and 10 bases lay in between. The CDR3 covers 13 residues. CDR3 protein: CASSFRGDYEQYF. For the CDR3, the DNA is TGTGCCAGCAGTTTCAGGGGAGACTACGAGCAGTACTTC.

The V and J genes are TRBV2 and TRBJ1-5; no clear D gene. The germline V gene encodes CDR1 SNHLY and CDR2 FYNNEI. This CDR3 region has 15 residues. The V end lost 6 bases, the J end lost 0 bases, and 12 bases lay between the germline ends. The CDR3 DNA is TGTGCCAGCAGGGCCGCGGGAAATAGCAATCAGCCCCAGCATTTT. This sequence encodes CASRAAGNSNQPQHF. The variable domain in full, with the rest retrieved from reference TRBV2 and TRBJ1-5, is EPEVTQTPSHQVTQMGQEVILRCVPISNHLYFYWYRQILGQKVEFLVSFYNNEISEKSEIFDDQFSVERPDGSNFTLKIRSTKLEDSAMYFCASRAAGNSNQPQHFGDGTRLSIL.

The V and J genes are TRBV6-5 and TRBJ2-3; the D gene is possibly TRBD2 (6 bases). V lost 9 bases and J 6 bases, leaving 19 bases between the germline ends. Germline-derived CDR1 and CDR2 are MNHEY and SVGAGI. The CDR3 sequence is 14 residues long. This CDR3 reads CARDRGTSGDTQYF. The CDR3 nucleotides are TGTGCCAGGGACCGGGGCACCAGCGGGGATACGCAGTATTTT.

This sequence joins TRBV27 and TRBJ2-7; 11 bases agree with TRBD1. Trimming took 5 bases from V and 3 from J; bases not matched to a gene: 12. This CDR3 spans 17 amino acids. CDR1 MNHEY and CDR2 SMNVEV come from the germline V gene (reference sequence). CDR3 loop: CASSGRDRGFLYYEQYF. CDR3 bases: TGTGCCAGCAGTGGCCGGGACAGGGGGTTTCTCTACTACGAGCAGTACTTC.

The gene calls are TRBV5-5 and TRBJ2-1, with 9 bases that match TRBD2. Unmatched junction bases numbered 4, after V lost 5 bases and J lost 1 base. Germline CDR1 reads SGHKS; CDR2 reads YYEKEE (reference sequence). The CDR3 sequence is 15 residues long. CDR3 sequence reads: CASRLAGVSYNEQFF. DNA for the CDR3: TGTGCCAGCAGATTAGCGGGGGTTTCCTACAATGAGCAGTTCTTC.

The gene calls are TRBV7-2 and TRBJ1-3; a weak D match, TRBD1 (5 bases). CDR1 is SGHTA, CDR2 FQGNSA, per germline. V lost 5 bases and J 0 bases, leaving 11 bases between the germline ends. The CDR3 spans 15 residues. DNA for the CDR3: TGTGCCAGCAGCGCCTTGGGGGGCTCTGGAAACACCATATATTTT. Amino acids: CASSALGGSGNTIYF.

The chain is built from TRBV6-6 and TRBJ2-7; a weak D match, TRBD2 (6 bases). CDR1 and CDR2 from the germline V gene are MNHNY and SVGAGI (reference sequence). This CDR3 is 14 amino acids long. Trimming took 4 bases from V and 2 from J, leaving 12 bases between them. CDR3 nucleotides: TGTGCCAGCAGTTCCGGGACTGAAACCTACGAGCAGTACTTC. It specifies CASSSGTETYEQYF.

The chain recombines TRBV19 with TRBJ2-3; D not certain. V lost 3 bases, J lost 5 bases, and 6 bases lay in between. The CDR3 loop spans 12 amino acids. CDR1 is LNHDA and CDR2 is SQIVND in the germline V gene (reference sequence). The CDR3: CASSITEDTQYF. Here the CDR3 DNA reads TGTGCCAGTAGTATTACAGAAGATACGCAGTATTTT.

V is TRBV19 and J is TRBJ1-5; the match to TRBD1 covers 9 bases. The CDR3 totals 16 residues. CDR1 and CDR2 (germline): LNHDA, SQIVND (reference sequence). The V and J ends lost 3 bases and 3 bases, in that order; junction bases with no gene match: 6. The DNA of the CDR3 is TGTGCCAGTAGTATCCCGGGACAGGGAGACAATCAGCCCCAGCATTTT. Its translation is CASSIPGQGDNQPQHF. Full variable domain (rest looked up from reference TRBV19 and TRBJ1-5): DGGITQSPKYLFRKEGQNVTLSCEQNLNHDAMYWYRQDPGQGLRLIYYSQIVNDFQKGDIAEGYSVSREKKESFPLTVTSAQKNPTAFYLCASSIPGQGDNQPQHFGDGTRLSIL.

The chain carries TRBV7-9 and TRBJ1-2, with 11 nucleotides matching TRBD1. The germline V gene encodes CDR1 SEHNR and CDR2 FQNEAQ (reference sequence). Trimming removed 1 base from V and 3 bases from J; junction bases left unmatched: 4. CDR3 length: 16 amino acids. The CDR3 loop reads CASSLGGQGADYGYTF. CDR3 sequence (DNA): TGTGCCAGCAGCTTAGGAGGACAGGGGGCGGACTATGGCTACACCTTC.

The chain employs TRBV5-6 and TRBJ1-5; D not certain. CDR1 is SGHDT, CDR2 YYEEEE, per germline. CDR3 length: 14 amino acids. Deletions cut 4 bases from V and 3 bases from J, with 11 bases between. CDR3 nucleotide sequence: TGTGCCAGCAGCCGGAGAGGATACAATCAGCCCCAGCATTTT. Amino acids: CASSRRGYNQPQHF. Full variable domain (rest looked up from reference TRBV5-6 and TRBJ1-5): DAGVTQSPTHLIKTRGQQVTLRCSPKSGHDTVSWYQQALGQGPQFIFQYYEEEERQRGNFPDRFSGHQFPNYSSELNVNALLLGDSALYLCASSRRGYNQPQHFGDGTRLSIL.

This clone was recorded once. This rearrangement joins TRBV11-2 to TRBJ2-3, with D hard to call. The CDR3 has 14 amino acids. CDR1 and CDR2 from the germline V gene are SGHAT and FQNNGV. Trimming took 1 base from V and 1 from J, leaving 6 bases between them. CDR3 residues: CASSLGTGTDTQYF. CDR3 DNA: TGTGCCAGCAGCTTAGGAACAGGCACAGATACGCAGTATTTT.

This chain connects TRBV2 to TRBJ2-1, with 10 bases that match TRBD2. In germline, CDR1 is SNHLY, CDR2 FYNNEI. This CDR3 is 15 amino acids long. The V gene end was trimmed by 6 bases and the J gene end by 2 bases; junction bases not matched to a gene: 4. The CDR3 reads CASSVLAGAYNEQFF. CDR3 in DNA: TGTGCCAGCAGCGTTCTAGCGGGAGCCTACAATGAGCAGTTCTTC. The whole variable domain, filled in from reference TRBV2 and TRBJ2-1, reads EPEVTQTPSHQVTQMGQEVILRCVPISNHLYFYWYRQILGQKVEFLVSFYNNEISEKSEIFDDQFSVERPDGSNFTLKIRSTKLEDSAMYFCASSVLAGAYNEQFFGPGTRLTVL.

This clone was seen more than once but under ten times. The DNA of the CDR3 is TGTGCCAGCAGCCCTCTAGAGGGAGGGGGGAATGAGCAGTTCTTC. Its protein is CASSPLEGGGNEQFF. This chain uses TRBV14 with TRBJ2-1; possibly TRBD2 for D (7 bases). Germline V gene lookup returns CDR1 SGHDN and CDR2 FVKESK. The length of the CDR3 is 15 residues. The ends were cut back, 4 bases at V and 7 bases at J, with 17 bases in the middle.